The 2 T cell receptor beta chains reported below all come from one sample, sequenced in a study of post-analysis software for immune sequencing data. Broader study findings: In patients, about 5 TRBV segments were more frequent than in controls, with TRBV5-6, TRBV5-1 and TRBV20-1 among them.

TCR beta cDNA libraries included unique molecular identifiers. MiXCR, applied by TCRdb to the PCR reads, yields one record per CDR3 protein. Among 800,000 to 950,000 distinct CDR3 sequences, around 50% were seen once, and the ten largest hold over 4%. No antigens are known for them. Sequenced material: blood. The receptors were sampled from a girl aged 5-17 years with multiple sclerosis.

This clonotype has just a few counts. The CDR3 DNA sequence: TGTGCCAGCAGTTTGACTAATTACTACAATGAGCAGTTCTTC. It codes for CASSLTNYYNEQFF. This rearrangement joins TRBV6-5 to TRBJ2-1; D possibly corresponds to TRBD2 (5 bases). The V gene lost 4 bases and the J gene lost 3 bases, with 10 bases spanning the gap. Germline lookup yields CDR1 MNHEY and CDR2 SVGAGI. The CDR3 spans 14 residues.

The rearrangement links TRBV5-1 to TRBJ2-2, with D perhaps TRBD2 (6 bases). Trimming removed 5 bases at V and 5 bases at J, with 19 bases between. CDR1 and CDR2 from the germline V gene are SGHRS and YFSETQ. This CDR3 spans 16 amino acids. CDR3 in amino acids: CASSTPGVRETGELFF. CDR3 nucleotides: TGCGCCAGCAGTACCCCGGGAGTTAGAGAAACCGGGGAGCTGTTTTTT. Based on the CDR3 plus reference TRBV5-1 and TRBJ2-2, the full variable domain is KAGVTQTPRYLIKTRGQQVTLSCSPISGHRSVSWYQQTPGQGLQFLFEYFSETQRNKGNFPGRFSGRQFSNSRSEMNVSTLELGDSALYLCASSTPGVRETGELFFGEGSRLTVL.